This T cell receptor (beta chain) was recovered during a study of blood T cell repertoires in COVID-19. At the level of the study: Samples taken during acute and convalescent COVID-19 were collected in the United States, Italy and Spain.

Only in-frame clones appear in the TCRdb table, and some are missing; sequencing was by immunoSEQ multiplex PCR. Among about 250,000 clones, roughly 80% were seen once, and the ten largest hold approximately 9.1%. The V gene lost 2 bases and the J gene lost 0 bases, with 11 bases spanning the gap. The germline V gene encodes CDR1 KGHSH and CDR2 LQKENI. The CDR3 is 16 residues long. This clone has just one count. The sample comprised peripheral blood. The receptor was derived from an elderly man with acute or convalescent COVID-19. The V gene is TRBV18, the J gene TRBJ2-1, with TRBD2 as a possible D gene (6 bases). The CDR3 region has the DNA TGTGCCAGCTCACCAGGACTGGGGGGCTCCTACAATGAGCAGTTCTTC. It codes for CASSPGLGGSYNEQFF.